These 32 T cell receptor beta chains were all obtained from the same sample, sequenced in a study of T cells in Graves' hyperthyroidism and ophthalmopathy. What was amplified from RNA transcripts were TCR beta CDR3 regions. In the first-round RT-PCR of the TCR CDR3, the HTBI primer set was used. TCRdb re-called the multiplex PCR reads with MiXCR, one entry per CDR3 protein. The table records around 600,000 distinct CDR3 sequences, roughly 46% of them present only once. Sequencing was carried out using peripheral blood or thyroid tissue (not recorded which). All receptors come from an adult man with Graves' disease, either hyperthyroidism or ophthalmopathy (not recorded which).

The chain joins TRBV5-1 to TRBJ2-2, with 7 bases identical to TRBD1. J gave up 0 bases and V 2 bases, and 4 bases lay outside the gene matches. The CDR3 runs 16 residues. Germline V gene data show CDR1 as SGHRS and CDR2 as YFSETQ. As DNA, the CDR3 is TGCGCCAGCAGCTTAAGGGACAGTCCGAACACCGGGGAGCTGTTTTTT. Residues: CASSLRDSPNTGELFF.

The chain combines TRBV7-9 with TRBJ2-5; 9 positions agree with TRBD2. Looked up from germline, CDR1 is SEHNR and CDR2 is FQNEAQ (reference sequence). V shed 2 bases, J shed 1 base, and the junction held 5 bases outside the gene matches. The CDR3 loop spans 16 amino acids. The CDR3 spells CASSLSSGGCQETQYF. The CDR3 nucleotides are TGTGCCAGCAGCTTATCGAGCGGGGGGTGCCAAGAGACCCAGTACTTC.

This clonotype was picked up a small number of times. CDR3 nucleotides: TGTGCCAGTCGGGGACAGGGAGAGACCCAGTACTTC. It specifies CASRGQGETQYF. The rearrangement uses TRBV19 and TRBJ2-5, with 9 positions matching TRBD1. Germline lookup yields CDR1 LNHDA and CDR2 SQIVND (reference sequence). The CDR3 is 12 amino acids. V was pared by 8 bases and J by 4 bases, with 2 bases of the junction left unmatched.

The rearrangement joins TRBV10-3 to TRBJ1-6, with a tentative D call TRBD1 (5 bases). CDR1 and CDR2 (germline): ENHRY, SYGVKD. The CDR3 runs 13 residues. V was cut by 7 bases and J by 8 bases, with 12 bases left in between. This chain's CDR3 is CAITGTEYSPLHF. The CDR3 region has the DNA TGTGCCATCACCGGGACCGAGTATTCACCCCTCCACTTT.

The V call is TRBV2, the J call TRBJ1-4, with TRBD1 identical over 8 bases. Trimming removed 5 bases from V and 6 bases from J; junction bases left unmatched: 5. This CDR3 comprises 14 residues. Germline assignment: CDR1 SNHLY and CDR2 FYNNEI. CDR3 nucleotides: TGTGCCAGCAGTTTAATGGGACAGGATGAAAAACTGTTTTTT. Translating it yields CASSLMGQDEKLFF.

The table lists this clonotype with a few counts. This chain links TRBV7-8 with TRBJ1-5, with a possible D match to TRBD1 (5 bases). The germline V and J ends were trimmed by 1 base and 1 base, with 14 bases remaining between them. Germline values: CDR1 SGHVS, CDR2 FQNEAQ. The CDR3 runs to 17 residues. The CDR3, as DNA: TGTGCCAGCAGCTTAGGGCCAGGGCAGGCGAGCAATCAGCCCCAGCATTTT. This sequence encodes CASSLGPGQASNQPQHF.

A remark on this clonotype: A much larger clone differs from this one at a single base, so this may be a read error. The DNA of the CDR3 is TGTGCCAGCAGCGCACGGTCGGGGTCTGGCTACGCCTTC. It translates to CASSARSGSGYAF. The rearrangement uses TRBV2 and TRBJ1-2; no clear D gene. The CDR3 totals 13 residues. The germline V gene encodes CDR1 SNHLY and CDR2 FYNNEI.

The chain is built from TRBV16 and TRBJ1-2; 9 bases line up with TRBD1. V lost 8 bases and J lost 1; bases outside the gene matches: 8. The CDR3 is made up of 15 amino acids. The germline V gene encodes CDR1 KGHSY and CDR2 FQNENV. The CDR3 DNA sequence: TGTGCCAGCTTAGCCTGGACAGGGGATAACTATGGCTACACCTTC. The encoded protein is CASLAWTGDNYGYTF.

The chain joins TRBV2 to TRBJ2-5, with 7 bases fitting TRBD2. Germline V gives CDR1 SNHLY, CDR2 FYNNEI. This CDR3 has 14 residues. J lost 1 base, V lost 6 bases, and 5 bases had no gene match. The CDR3 loop reads CASRDLAVQETQYF. The CDR3 DNA follows: TGTGCCAGCAGAGATCTAGCGGTCCAAGAGACCCAGTACTTC.

The chain is built from TRBV6-5 and TRBJ1-2; tentative D call: TRBD1 (5 bases). The germline V gene has CDR1 MNHEY and CDR2 SVGAGI. The CDR3 spans 11 residues. Between the trimmed V and J ends, which lost 8 bases and 8 bases, there was a span of 12 bases. CDR3 amino acids: CASSGARGYTF. CDR3 sequence (DNA): TGTGCCAGCTCCGGGGCGCGAGGCTACACCTTC.

Details on this clonotype: At one boundary the junction diverges from the germline segment, which might be a read error. CDR3 nucleotide sequence: TGTGCCATCAGTGAACCCGGGACTAGCGGGGGCTACGAGCAGTACTTC. As protein: CAISEPGTSGGYEQYF. The J gene is TRBJ2-7, the V gene TRBV6-6; 14 bases align to TRBD2. From germline, CDR1 is MNHNY and CDR2 SVGAGI (reference sequence). The CDR3 loop spans 16 amino acids.

About this clonotype: A read error may be the cause here, since a much bigger clone is one base away. This chain connects TRBV10-3 to TRBJ1-2; possible D gene TRBD1, 5 bases. The CDR3 runs 15 residues. The V and J ends lost 3 bases and 3 bases respectively, with 14 bases between them. Germline values: CDR1 ENHRY, CDR2 SYGVKD. CDR3 bases: TGTGCCATCAGTGAAGACGGAGGGGCTGACTATGGCTACACCTTC. This codes for CAISEDGGADYGYTF.

A single count supports this clonotype. A read error may be the cause here, since a much bigger clone is one base away. The chain has TRBV25-1 and TRBJ1-1; D gene uncertain. Germline V gene lookup returns CDR1 MGHDK and CDR2 SYGVNS. The length of the CDR3 is 15 residues. Trimming stripped 3 bases from V and 1 base from J, with 12 bases between. The CDR3 protein is CASSESTASNTEAFF. The CDR3 coding sequence is TGTGCCAGCAGTGAGTCAACAGCCTCGAACACTGAAGCTTTCTTT. The entire variable domain, with the rest obtained from reference TRBV25-1 and TRBJ1-1, is as follows: EADIYQTPRYLVIGTGKKITLECSQTMGHDKMYWYQQDPGMELHLIHYSYGVNSTEKGDLSSESTVSRIRTEHFPLTLESARPSHTSQYLCASSESTASNTEAFFGQGTRLTVV.

This clonotype came up many times. The rearrangement links TRBV7-8 to TRBJ1-4, with D unresolved. V shed 1 base and J shed 8 bases, with 8 bases lying between them. This CDR3 region has 13 residues. The germline V gene encodes CDR1 SGHVS and CDR2 FQNEAQ. The CDR3 region has the DNA TGTGCCAGCAGCTTAGGGGCGGGAGAAAAACTGTTTTTT. Its protein product is CASSLGAGEKLFF.

This rearrangement joins TRBV9 to TRBJ1-4; D is ambiguous. The germline gives CDR1 SGDLS, CDR2 YYNGEE. The CDR3 runs to 15 residues. Trimming removed 3 bases at V and 8 bases at J, with 17 bases between. CDR3 loop: CASSAPRLGGEKLFF. The CDR3 DNA reads as TGTGCCAGCAGCGCCCCCAGACTAGGAGGAGAAAAACTGTTTTTT.

V and J are TRBV4-1 and TRBJ1-2; D gene unclear. Germline V gene lookup returns CDR1 MGHRA and CDR2 YSYEKL. CDR3 size: 11 residues. Trimming pared 2 bases from V and 8 bases from J, leaving 6 bases between. Written as DNA, the CDR3 is TGCGCCAGCAGCCAAAGCGTCGGCTACACCTTC. This translates into CASSQSVGYTF.

This clonotype was found many times. The rearrangement links TRBV2 to TRBJ1-5; a possible D gene is TRBD1 (5 bases). Germline V CDR1 and CDR2: SNHLY, FYNNEI. This CDR3 has 16 amino acids. V was cut by 1 base and J by 2 bases, with 12 bases left in between. The CDR3 nucleotides are TGTGCCAGCAGTGAAGTTCGAGGGGACGGCAATCAGCCCCAGCATTTT. Amino acids: CASSEVRGDGNQPQHF.

This chain joins TRBV6-5 and TRBJ1-6; D unresolved. The CDR3 is 15 residues long. Looked up from germline, CDR1 is MNHEY and CDR2 is SVGAGI. Between the trimmed V and J ends, which lost 4 bases and 5 bases, there was a span of 12 bases. The CDR3: CASSLSSLNNSPLHF. The CDR3 region has the DNA TGTGCCAGCAGTTTATCGTCACTGAATAATTCACCCCTCCACTTT.

This clonotype has only a few counts. The rearrangement joins TRBV19 to TRBJ1-5; TRBD1 matches 7 bases. The V and J ends lost 8 bases and 3 bases, in that order; junction bases with no gene match: 10. The germline V gene has CDR1 LNHDA and CDR2 SQIVND (reference sequence). The CDR3 has 15 amino acids. CDR3 protein: CASGSRQGFNQPQHF. CDR3 bases: TGTGCCAGTGGATCCCGACAGGGTTTCAATCAGCCCCAGCATTTT.

With respect to this clonotype: Possible read error: a much larger clone is one base away. The CDR3 DNA is TGTGCCAGCAGCTTTACCGGGACAGGGTTTAACTATGGCCACACCTTC. Translated, it gives CASSFTGTGFNYGHTF. This chain connects TRBV7-9 to TRBJ1-2, with 9 bases matching TRBD1. The length of the CDR3 is 16 residues. Germline-derived CDR1 and CDR2 are SEHNR and FQNEAQ (reference sequence).

Comment on this clonotype: The junction departs from the called germline gene at one end, perhaps through a read error. The chain carries TRBV25-1 and TRBJ1-1; D gene ambiguous. In germline, CDR1 is MGHDK, CDR2 SYGVNS. The length of the CDR3 is 14 residues. DNA for the CDR3: TGCAGTGCTAGAGATTTCGCCAGGAACACTGAAGCTTTCTTT. Protein: CSARDFARNTEAFF.

The chain has TRBV5-1 and TRBJ2-2; the match to TRBD2 covers 9 bases. The germline CDR1 and CDR2 sequences are SGHRS and YFSETQ. The CDR3 consists of 14 residues. V lost 5 bases and J lost 4; bases outside the gene matches: 3. CDR3 nucleotides: TGCGCCAGCAGGCTAGCGGGAATCACCGGGGAGCTGTTTTTT. This sequence encodes CASRLAGITGELFF.

The gene calls are TRBV2 and TRBJ2-5; the D is unclear. V dropped 5 bases and J dropped 4 bases, with 20 bases sitting between them. The CDR3 totals 16 residues. The germline V gene encodes CDR1 SNHLY and CDR2 FYNNEI. The CDR3 nucleotides read TGTGCCAGCAGTTACTCGACTGCGGAAGATGGAGAGACCCAGTACTTC. Protein sequence: CASSYSTAEDGETQYF.

This clonotype was seen repeatedly, ten times or more. The chain combines TRBV7-2 with TRBJ1-1; D gene uncertain. The V and J ends lost 6 bases and 5 bases respectively, with 10 bases between them. The CDR3 spans 12 residues. CDR1 and CDR2 (germline): SGHTA, FQGNSA. CDR3 loop: CASRTPSTEAFF. As DNA, the CDR3 is TGTGCCAGCAGAACTCCGTCTACTGAAGCTTTCTTT.

This clonotype occurred many times. The chain joins TRBV7-8 to TRBJ2-5, with D possibly matching TRBD1 (6 bases). CDR1 is SGHVS, CDR2 FQNEAQ, per germline. Between the trimmed V and J ends, which lost 4 bases and 1 base, there was a span of 13 bases. There are 15 residues in the CDR3. CDR3 DNA sequence: TGTGCCAGCAGCTCCTTAAACAGGGTCCAAGAGACCCAGTACTTC. It specifies CASSSLNRVQETQYF.

The sample holds a few counts of this clonotype. The chain combines TRBV6-6 with TRBJ2-7; 7 bases align to TRBD1. V dropped 7 bases and J dropped 4; count of bases not matched to a gene: 7. CDR1 MNHNY and CDR2 SVGAGI come from the germline V gene (reference sequence). The CDR3 totals 13 residues. The DNA for the CDR3 is TGTGCCAGCATTAGACAGGGAGAGTACGAGCAGTACTTC. Its translation is CASIRQGEYEQYF.

There are a few counts of this clonotype. The V call is TRBV20-1, the J call TRBJ1-4, with no clear D. Trimming stripped 5 bases from V and 8 bases from J, with 15 bases between. Germline CDR1 is DFQATT and CDR2 is SNEGSKA (reference sequence). This CDR3 is 13 amino acids long. CDR3 residues: CSAPTEGGEKLFF. CDR3 coding DNA: TGCAGTGCTCCAACGGAGGGAGGAGAAAAACTGTTTTTT.

This clonotype was detected only a few times. V usage is TRBV29-1 and J usage is TRBJ2-7; 7 bases are shared with TRBD2. Germline values: CDR1 SQVTM, CDR2 ANQGSEA. V was pared by 1 base and J by 2 bases, with 11 bases of the junction left unmatched. The CDR3 loop spans 16 amino acids. The CDR3 DNA sequence: TGCAGCGTTGAAGGGCGGGGTCGGGAGGCTCCCTACGAGCAGTACTTC. It is translated as CSVEGRGREAPYEQYF.

This clonotype was picked up a small number of times. The chain recombines TRBV19 with TRBJ1-2, with a tentative D call TRBD1 (5 bases). Germline V lookup: CDR1 LNHDA, CDR2 SQIVND (reference sequence). The CDR3 spans 14 residues. The germline V and J ends were trimmed by 5 bases and 3 bases, with 13 bases remaining between them. In DNA, the CDR3 is TGTGCCAGTAGTCGAACTCGGGGCGACTATGGCTACACCTTC. Translating it yields CASSRTRGDYGYTF.

This chain joins TRBV2 and TRBJ1-5; no clear D. CDR1 is SNHLY and CDR2 is FYNNEI in the germline V gene. Trimming removed 2 bases from V and 3 bases from J, with 8 bases in between. The CDR3 loop spans 14 amino acids. CDR3 sequence (DNA): TGTGCCAGCAGTGAATTAGGCCTCAATCAGCCCCAGCATTTT. It specifies CASSELGLNQPQHF.

J is TRBJ2-5 and V is TRBV24-1; D might be TRBD1 (6 bases). V lost 1 base to trimming and J lost 0 bases, with 8 bases between them. CDR1 and CDR2 from the germline V gene are KGHDR and SFDVKD. CDR3 size: 15 residues. CDR3 in DNA: TGTGCCACCAGTGATTTTAGGACAGACCAAGAGACCCAGTACTTC. As protein: CATSDFRTDQETQYF.

As regards this clonotype: A much larger clone differs from this one at a single base, so this may be a read error. The J gene is TRBJ2-5, the V gene TRBV7-2; 10 positions match TRBD2. Germline assignment: CDR1 SGHTA and CDR2 FQGNSA. This CDR3 is built from 17 residues. With V trimmed by 2 bases and J by 3 bases, 9 bases remained unmatched. The DNA of the CDR3 is TGTGCCAGCAGCTTACCCGCCTCTAGCGGGGGCGAAGAGACCCAGTACTTC. Translation: CASSLPASSGGEETQYF.